This paragraph covers one T cell receptor beta chain sequence. Its antigen is unidentified. With 60 Vbeta and 13 Jbeta primers, the PCR was carried out. Assay: immunoSEQ multiplex PCR; the TCRdb copy retains only in-frame clones and omits some. The data show roughly 140,000 clones, with about 70% seen just once and around 1.9% held by the top ten. Trimming took 5 bases from V and 3 from J; bases not matched to a gene: 10. CDR1 is SGHRS, CDR2 YFSETQ, per germline. The CDR3 loop spans 15 amino acids. This sample stems from a study of cytomegalovirus exposure and HLA in healthy donors. Study in general: Unique TCRs numbering approximately 80 million, obtained from HLA-typed donors, made up an early data release. Across a few hundred genotyped donors, roughly 80% landed in the Caucasian-associated ancestry cluster. Notes on the study in general: On later analysis, the bulk of CMV-associated TCR beta chains appeared to be HLA-restricted.

The chain uses TRBV5-1 and TRBJ1-1, with 7 bases lining up with TRBD1. Sequencing was carried out using PBMCs. The sequence was collected from a woman aged 40-49 years in good health and CMV-seronegative. The CDR3 loop reads CASRRSTGVDTEAFF. CDR3 DNA sequence: TGCGCCAGCAGACGCAGTACAGGGGTTGACACTGAAGCTTTCTTT.